One T cell receptor beta chain is described in this entry. The junction differs from germline at one of its ends, possibly a read error. Combining a sample-barcoded 5' primer with a J-beta primer mix, a second PCR ran for roughly 7 to 11 cycles. MiXCR, applied by TCRdb to the 5' RACE reads, yields one record per CDR3 protein. The data hold roughly 1,300,000 distinct CDR3 sequences, with 59% observed a single time. This sample was included in a study of blood T cells in healthy people across ages. Germline loops: CDR1 SQVTM, CDR2 ANQGSEA. The CDR3 sequence is 13 residues long. V and J are TRBV29-1 and TRBJ2-6; D gene unclear. Source material: blood. This clonotype was sampled from a man in his late teens or twenties in good health. CDR3 region: CSALGSGVNVLTF. The CDR3 DNA reads as TGCAGCGCCCTGGGGTCTGGGGTCAACGTCCTGACTTTC.